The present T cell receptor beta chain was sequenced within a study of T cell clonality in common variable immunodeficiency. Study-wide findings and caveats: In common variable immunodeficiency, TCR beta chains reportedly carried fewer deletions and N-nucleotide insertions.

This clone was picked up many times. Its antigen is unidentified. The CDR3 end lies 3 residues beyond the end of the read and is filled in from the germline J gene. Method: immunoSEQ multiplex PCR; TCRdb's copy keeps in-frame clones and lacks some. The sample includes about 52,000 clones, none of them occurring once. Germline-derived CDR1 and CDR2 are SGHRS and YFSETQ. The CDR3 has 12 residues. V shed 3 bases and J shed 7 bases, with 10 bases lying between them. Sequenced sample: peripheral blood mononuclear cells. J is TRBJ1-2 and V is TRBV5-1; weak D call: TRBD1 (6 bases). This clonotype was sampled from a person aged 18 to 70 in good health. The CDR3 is CASSSQGIGYTF. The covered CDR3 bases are TGCGCCAGCAGCTCACAGGGAATTGGC.